A selection of T cell receptor beta chains follows, all from one sample in a study of blood T cell repertoires in COVID-19. The repertoire was sequenced with immunoSEQ multiplex PCR; TCRdb's copy has only in-frame clones and lacks some. Here the sample spans some 200,000 clones, 84% being singletons. Sequenced input: peripheral blood. These receptors all stem from a middle-aged man with active or convalescent COVID-19. Each CDR3 is given with its conserved first and last residue. Each record gives: clone size, V gene, D gene, J gene, CDR3 protein, CDR3 DNA. A D gene is named only where the DNA matches it firmly. Clone size is given for some rows only: seen once, a few or many times, or a class if the clone is expanded.

abundance: -
v_gene: TRBV15
d_gene: -
j_gene: TRBJ1-2
CDR3aa: CATSRDIYGYTF
CDR3nt: TGTGCCACCTCCAGGGACATTTATGGCTACACCTTC

abundance: -
v_gene: TRBV7-2
d_gene: -
j_gene: TRBJ2-5
CDR3aa: CASSLYVGSGGETQYF
CDR3nt: TGTGCCAGCAGCTTATACGTCGGGAGTGGGGGGGAGACCCAGTACTTC

abundance: once
v_gene: TRBV18
d_gene: -
j_gene: TRBJ1-4
CDR3aa: CASSPPSEGWEKLFF
CDR3nt: TGTGCCAGCTCACCACCAAGTGAGGGTTGGGAAAAACTGTTTTTT

abundance: -
v_gene: TRBV27
d_gene: -
j_gene: TRBJ2-4
CDR3aa: CASSTYSPGLAKNIQYF
CDR3nt: TGTGCCAGCAGTACATACTCGCCGGGACTAGCCAAAAACATTCAGTACTTC

abundance: -
v_gene: TRBV6-2/TRBV6-3
d_gene: TRBD2
j_gene: TRBJ2-5
CDR3aa: CASSLGLAPRPGQETQYF
CDR3nt: TGTGCCAGCAGTCTTGGACTAGCGCCCCGACCCGGCCAAGAGACCCAGTACTTC

abundance: -
v_gene: TRBV24-1
d_gene: -
j_gene: TRBJ2-1
CDR3aa: CATSDLAGLSSYNEQFF
CDR3nt: TGTGCCACCAGTGATTTGGCCGGGTTGAGCTCCTACAATGAGCAGTTCTTC

abundance: -
v_gene: TRBV2
d_gene: -
j_gene: TRBJ1-2
CDR3aa: CASSIQGNYGYTF
CDR3nt: TGTGCCAGCAGTATACAGGGTAACTATGGCTACACCTTC

abundance: once
v_gene: TRBV2
d_gene: TRBD1
j_gene: TRBJ1-4
CDR3aa: CASSLGQGAGEKLFF
CDR3nt: TGTGCCAGCAGTCTCGGACAGGGGGCCGGGGAAAAACTGTTTTTT

abundance: few
v_gene: TRBV28
d_gene: -
j_gene: TRBJ1-4
CDR3aa: CASSLLQGIATNEKLFF
CDR3nt: TGTGCCAGCAGTTTACTTCAGGGGATTGCAACTAATGAAAAACTGTTTTTT

abundance: once
v_gene: TRBV2
d_gene: -
j_gene: TRBJ1-1
CDR3aa: CASSDSRGVTEAFF
CDR3nt: TGTGCCAGCAGTGATTCCAGGGGAGTAACTGAAGCTTTCTTT

abundance: -
v_gene: TRBV7-9
d_gene: -
j_gene: TRBJ2-3
CDR3aa: CASSLAPGTDTQYF
CDR3nt: TGTGCCAGCAGCTTAGCCCCTGGCACAGATACGCAGTATTTT

abundance: -
v_gene: TRBV2
d_gene: -
j_gene: TRBJ2-7
CDR3aa: CASSEQRKSSYEQYF
CDR3nt: TGTGCCAGCAGTGAGCAGCGGAAGAGCTCCTACGAGCAGTACTTC

abundance: -
v_gene: TRBV19
d_gene: TRBD1
j_gene: TRBJ2-5
CDR3aa: CASSPKGTGGETQYF
CDR3nt: TGTGCCAGTAGTCCCAAGGGGACAGGCGGAGAGACCCAGTACTTC

abundance: -
v_gene: TRBV28
d_gene: -
j_gene: TRBJ1-4
CDR3aa: CASTGNNEKLFF
CDR3nt: TGTGCCAGCACCGGGAACAATGAAAAACTGTTTTTT

abundance: few
v_gene: TRBV6-5
d_gene: -
j_gene: TRBJ2-2
CDR3aa: CASSYPDSGELFF
CDR3nt: TGTGCCAGCAGTTACCCGGACAGCGGGGAGCTGTTTTTT

abundance: -
v_gene: TRBV12-3/TRBV12-4
d_gene: -
j_gene: TRBJ1-3
CDR3aa: CASRISGNTIYF
CDR3nt: TGTGCCAGCAGAATATCTGGAAACACCATATATTTT

abundance: -
v_gene: TRBV5-1
d_gene: TRBD1
j_gene: TRBJ1-2
CDR3aa: CASSPGQDYGYTF
CDR3nt: TGCGCCAGCAGCCCCGGACAGGACTATGGCTACACCTTC

abundance: -
v_gene: TRBV30
d_gene: -
j_gene: TRBJ1-1
CDR3aa: CAWSKRQNTEAFF
CDR3nt: TGTGCCTGGAGTAAGAGACAGAACACTGAAGCTTTCTTT

abundance: -
v_gene: TRBV6-2/TRBV6-3
d_gene: -
j_gene: TRBJ2-7
CDR3aa: CASSLEGPGLASYEQYF
CDR3nt: TGTGCCAGCAGCCTCGAAGGCCCGGGACTCGCCTCCTACGAGCAGTACTTC

abundance: -
v_gene: TRBV6-2/TRBV6-3
d_gene: -
j_gene: TRBJ1-5
CDR3aa: CASSYAGVPGPQHF
CDR3nt: TGTGCCAGCAGTTACGCAGGGGTCCCCGGGCCCCAGCATTTT

abundance: -
v_gene: TRBV5-1
d_gene: TRBD1
j_gene: TRBJ1-6
CDR3aa: CASRADRGSYNSPLHF
CDR3nt: TGCGCCAGCAGGGCGGACAGGGGCTCCTATAATTCACCCCTCCACTTT

abundance: -
v_gene: TRBV4-3
d_gene: TRBD2
j_gene: TRBJ2-1
CDR3aa: CASSQLSGRSSYNEQFF
CDR3nt: TGCGCCAGCAGCCAACTTAGCGGGCGGAGCTCCTACAATGAGCAGTTCTTC

abundance: once
v_gene: TRBV29-1
d_gene: -
j_gene: TRBJ1-1
CDR3aa: CSVEYGARDTEAFF
CDR3nt: TGCAGCGTTGAGTATGGGGCCAGGGACACTGAAGCTTTCTTT

abundance: -
v_gene: TRBV28
d_gene: -
j_gene: TRBJ2-1
CDR3aa: CASSPGDRAGGQFF
CDR3nt: TGTGCCAGCAGTCCCGGCGATCGGGCGGGCGGACAGTTCTTC

abundance: -
v_gene: TRBV5-5
d_gene: TRBD1
j_gene: TRBJ2-3
CDR3aa: CASSSLGVGDRGTDTQYF
CDR3nt: TGTGCCAGCAGCTCGCTGGGGGTGGGGGACAGGGGTACAGATACGCAGTATTTT

abundance: few
v_gene: TRBV6-5
d_gene: -
j_gene: TRBJ1-5
CDR3aa: CASSRQAGGQPQHF
CDR3nt: TGTGCCAGCAGTCGACAGGCCGGTGGTCAGCCCCAGCATTTT

abundance: -
v_gene: TRBV7-9
d_gene: -
j_gene: TRBJ1-3
CDR3aa: CASSSAGAGNTIYF
CDR3nt: TGTGCCAGCAGCAGTGCAGGGGCTGGAAACACCATATATTTT

abundance: -
v_gene: TRBV2
d_gene: TRBD1
j_gene: TRBJ2-5
CDR3aa: CASRPTGGETQYF
CDR3nt: TGTGCCAGCCGCCCTACAGGGGGAGAGACCCAGTACTTC

abundance: -
v_gene: TRBV28
d_gene: -
j_gene: TRBJ1-1
CDR3aa: CASVGRGSEAFF
CDR3nt: TGTGCCAGCGTGGGGAGGGGGTCTGAAGCTTTCTTT

abundance: -
v_gene: TRBV10-3
d_gene: -
j_gene: TRBJ2-7
CDR3aa: CAINRDGTYEQYF
CDR3nt: TGTGCCATTAATCGGGACGGGACTTACGAGCAGTACTTC

abundance: -
v_gene: TRBV28
d_gene: -
j_gene: TRBJ1-2
CDR3aa: CASSPTKIDSSYGYTF
CDR3nt: TGTGCCAGCAGCCCCACGAAAATCGACAGTTCCTATGGCTACACCTTC

abundance: -
v_gene: TRBV9
d_gene: TRBD2
j_gene: TRBJ2-3
CDR3aa: CASSFTGTSGSWGTDTQYF
CDR3nt: TGTGCCAGCAGCTTTACCGGGACTAGCGGGAGTTGGGGCACAGATACGCAGTATTTT

abundance: -
v_gene: TRBV29-1
d_gene: -
j_gene: TRBJ2-1
CDR3aa: CSAPGIRGNEQFF
CDR3nt: TGCAGCGCTCCAGGGATAAGGGGCAATGAGCAGTTCTTC

abundance: -
v_gene: TRBV11-2
d_gene: -
j_gene: TRBJ2-2
CDR3aa: CASSLGRGWGFNTGELFF
CDR3nt: TGTGCCAGCAGCTTAGGTAGAGGGTGGGGATTTAACACCGGGGAGCTGTTTTTT

abundance: -
v_gene: TRBV5-1
d_gene: TRBD1
j_gene: TRBJ1-1
CDR3aa: CASSLAGGGSTEAFF
CDR3nt: TGCGCCAGCAGCTTGGCAGGGGGCGGGAGCACTGAAGCTTTCTTT

abundance: -
v_gene: TRBV5-1
d_gene: TRBD1
j_gene: TRBJ1-3
CDR3aa: CASRPTGGAGNTIYF
CDR3nt: TGCGCCAGCAGACCGACAGGGGGCGCAGGAAACACCATATATTTT

abundance: -
v_gene: TRBV28
d_gene: TRBD2
j_gene: TRBJ2-5
CDR3aa: CASTPPSGRPYQETQYF
CDR3nt: TGTGCCAGCACCCCACCTAGCGGGAGGCCGTACCAAGAGACCCAGTACTTC

abundance: -
v_gene: TRBV5-4
d_gene: -
j_gene: TRBJ1-1
CDR3aa: CASSQMERAGPEAFF
CDR3nt: TGTGCCAGCAGCCAGATGGAACGGGCGGGCCCTGAAGCTTTCTTT

abundance: -
v_gene: TRBV5-1
d_gene: TRBD1
j_gene: TRBJ1-1
CDR3aa: CASSIGGQQMNTEAFF
CDR3nt: TGCGCCAGCAGCATAGGGGGACAGCAAATGAACACTGAAGCTTTCTTT

abundance: -
v_gene: TRBV28
d_gene: TRBD1
j_gene: TRBJ1-5
CDR3aa: CASSLTDRGVGQPQHF
CDR3nt: TGTGCCAGCAGTTTGACCGACAGGGGAGTGGGTCAGCCCCAGCATTTT

abundance: -
v_gene: TRBV27
d_gene: TRBD1
j_gene: TRBJ1-5
CDR3aa: CASPGTGNQPQHF
CDR3nt: TGTGCCAGCCCCGGGACAGGTAATCAGCCCCAGCATTTT

abundance: -
v_gene: TRBV3-1/TRBV3-2
d_gene: -
j_gene: TRBJ2-3
CDR3aa: CASSPDFDIRRGPNTDTQYF
CDR3nt: TGTGCCAGCAGCCCGGATTTTGACATTAGGCGGGGACCTAACACAGATACGCAGTATTTT

abundance: -
v_gene: TRBV6-6
d_gene: -
j_gene: TRBJ2-3
CDR3aa: CASREGAFTDTQYF
CDR3nt: TGTGCCAGCAGGGAGGGGGCCTTCACAGATACGCAGTATTTT

abundance: -
v_gene: TRBV7-9
d_gene: TRBD1
j_gene: TRBJ1-4
CDR3aa: CASSIPGQHEKLFF
CDR3nt: TGTGCCAGCAGCATCCCGGGACAGCATGAAAAACTGTTTTTT

abundance: -
v_gene: TRBV4-3
d_gene: TRBD1
j_gene: TRBJ2-7
CDR3aa: CASSQASLGQGSYEQYF
CDR3nt: TGCGCCAGCAGCCAAGCCTCCCTGGGACAGGGTTCCTACGAGCAGTACTTC

abundance: -
v_gene: TRBV6-5
d_gene: TRBD1
j_gene: TRBJ2-5
CDR3aa: CASTPHRGGLETQYF
CDR3nt: TGTGCCAGCACCCCCCATCGAGGGGGCCTTGAGACCCAGTACTTC

abundance: -
v_gene: TRBV2
d_gene: -
j_gene: TRBJ2-2
CDR3aa: CASKGLVRELFF
CDR3nt: TGTGCCAGCAAGGGACTGGTTCGGGAGCTGTTTTTT

abundance: -
v_gene: TRBV14
d_gene: -
j_gene: TRBJ1-2
CDR3aa: CASSQGREDGYTF
CDR3nt: TGTGCCAGCAGCCAAGGCCGGGAGGATGGCTACACCTTC

abundance: -
v_gene: TRBV5-5
d_gene: TRBD1
j_gene: TRBJ1-1
CDR3aa: CASSRTGGNTEAFF
CDR3nt: TGTGCCAGCAGCCGGACAGGGGGGAACACTGAAGCTTTCTTT